These T cell receptor beta chains were read from a single sample in a study of neoadjuvant anti-PD-1 for oral cavity cancer. This table comes from immunoSEQ multiplex PCR, and its TCRdb copy is limited to in-frame clones, with some not included. The sample shows roughly 40,000 clones, roughly 77% of them seen only once. The sample was PBMCs, taken after nivolumab (anti-PD-1) treatment. Receptors originate from a person between 35 and 79 years old with oral cavity squamous cell carcinoma. Both conserved end residues are part of each CDR3.

v_call: TRBV2; j_call: TRBJ2-2; cdr3_aa: CASLPGQGRTGELFF
v_call: TRBV19; j_call: TRBJ2-7; cdr3_aa: CASSPPGRGFYHEQYF
v_call: TRBV19; j_call: TRBJ1-5; cdr3_aa: CASSAGTGASNQPQHF
v_call: TRBV4-1; j_call: TRBJ1-3; cdr3_aa: CASSHAGRLTGNTIYF
v_call: TRBV30; j_call: TRBJ1-5; cdr3_aa: CAWSVAHGATPKHF
v_call: TRBV5-1; j_call: TRBJ2-7; cdr3_aa: CASSLRSSYEQYF
v_call: TRBV6-1; j_call: TRBJ1-1; cdr3_aa: CASRRGMNTEAFF
v_call: TRBV6-4; j_call: TRBJ1-2; cdr3_aa: CASSLSGTGGGYTF
v_call: TRBV28; j_call: TRBJ2-7; cdr3_aa: CASSLGETGIGAYEQYF
v_call: TRBV11-3; j_call: TRBJ1-3; cdr3_aa: CASSPSGISGNTIYF
v_call: TRBV29-1; j_call: TRBJ2-3; cdr3_aa: CSVGRGADTQYF
v_call: TRBV28; j_call: TRBJ1-2; cdr3_aa: CASSLTGNGYTF
v_call: TRBV2; j_call: TRBJ1-5; cdr3_aa: CASNTVNQPQHF
v_call: TRBV27; j_call: TRBJ2-3; cdr3_aa: CASYSNRVTDTQYF
v_call: TRBV7-3; j_call: TRBJ2-2; cdr3_aa: CASSLTAGEAGELFF
v_call: TRBV2; j_call: TRBJ2-1; cdr3_aa: CASSGIVAGALNEQFF
v_call: TRBV19; j_call: TRBJ2-1; cdr3_aa: CASSKREGGNEQFF
v_call: TRBV5-1; j_call: TRBJ2-5; cdr3_aa: CASSLGATGHPETQYF
v_call: TRBV6-1; j_call: TRBJ2-5; cdr3_aa: CASNRVQETQYF
v_call: TRBV7-9; j_call: TRBJ1-5; cdr3_aa: CASSLGGGHQPQHF
v_call: TRBV30; j_call: TRBJ1-5; cdr3_aa: CAWSVRENQPQHF
v_call: TRBV19; j_call: TRBJ2-5; cdr3_aa: CASSISLRGMGRETQYF
v_call: TRBV7-2; j_call: TRBJ1-5; cdr3_aa: CASSPTGGNQPQHF
v_call: TRBV20-1; j_call: TRBJ2-7; cdr3_aa: CSARTGYEQYF
v_call: TRBV25-1; j_call: TRBJ1-5; cdr3_aa: CASSGISSNQPQHF
v_call: TRBV30; j_call: TRBJ1-1; cdr3_aa: CAWTSPRTRRMNTEAFF
v_call: TRBV19; j_call: TRBJ1-2; cdr3_aa: CASSISLGGYTF
v_call: TRBV5-1; j_call: TRBJ2-7; cdr3_aa: CASSLVGSSYEQYF
v_call: TRBV5-1; j_call: TRBJ2-5; cdr3_aa: CASSLAVGEQETQYF
v_call: TRBV19; j_call: TRBJ1-5; cdr3_aa: CASSPRQERLSNQPQHF
v_call: TRBV15; j_call: TRBJ1-1; cdr3_aa: CATSRDRAGLNTEAFF
v_call: TRBV19; j_call: TRBJ1-1; cdr3_aa: CASSIANMNTEAFF
v_call: TRBV4-2; j_call: TRBJ2-7; cdr3_aa: CASSQERLSYEQYF
v_call: TRBV6-1; j_call: TRBJ1-5; cdr3_aa: CASSYDRAGGQPQHF
v_call: TRBV10-3; j_call: TRBJ2-3; cdr3_aa: CAISAVSGSTDTQYF
v_call: TRBV14; j_call: TRBJ1-1; cdr3_aa: CASSPFATEAFF
v_call: TRBV7-8; j_call: TRBJ1-1; cdr3_aa: CASSLGTANTEAFF
v_call: TRBV4-1; j_call: TRBJ1-1; cdr3_aa: CASSQDRGRSTNTEAFF
v_call: TRBV5-5; j_call: TRBJ1-3; cdr3_aa: CASSKVLGNTIYF
v_call: TRBV6-5; j_call: TRBJ1-5; cdr3_aa: CASRPDRGNQPQHF
v_call: TRBV6-5; j_call: TRBJ2-3; cdr3_aa: CASRGTTQYF
v_call: TRBV4-1; j_call: TRBJ1-2; cdr3_aa: CASSHPRGGYTF
v_call: TRBV7-9; j_call: TRBJ1-1; cdr3_aa: CASSLIDRGDTEAFF
v_call: TRBV18; j_call: TRBJ2-2; cdr3_aa: CASSPASGGGNTGELFF
v_call: TRBV30; j_call: TRBJ2-5; cdr3_aa: CAWESGRETQYF
v_call: TRBV7-9; j_call: TRBJ1-5; cdr3_aa: CASSLGQGASQPQHF
v_call: TRBV29-1; j_call: TRBJ1-1; cdr3_aa: CSVALGLNTEAFF
v_call: TRBV6-1; j_call: TRBJ2-1; cdr3_aa: CASSDTGGSYNEQFF
v_call: TRBV9; j_call: TRBJ1-3; cdr3_aa: CASSVPGADTIYF
v_call: TRBV13; j_call: TRBJ1-2; cdr3_aa: CASSDRARGYTF